One and the same sample provided the 30 T cell receptor beta chains below, sequenced in a study of T cell clonality in common variable immunodeficiency. Repertoires were generated with immunoSEQ multiplex PCR, while TCRdb's copy carries only in-frame clones and drops some. Observed in the sample are about 52,000 clones, none of them singletons. The source material was peripheral blood mononuclear cells. The receptors originated from a person aged 18 to 75 in good health.

This clone has just a few counts. The read halts 3 residues ahead of the CDR3 end, with the missing end drawn from the germline J gene. V gene TRBV20-1 combines with J gene TRBJ1-2; D is uncertain. The CDR3 is made up of 14 amino acids. V lost 2 bases to trimming and J lost 0 bases, with 10 bases between them. Per germline, CDR1 DFQATT and CDR2 SNEGSKA (reference sequence). The DNA read from the CDR3 is TGCAGTGCTAGATCAGGATCGTCTAACTATGGC. It translates to CSARSGSSNYG. The complete CDR3 protein is CSARSGSSNYGYTF.

This clone showed up just a few times. The read halts 3 residues ahead of the CDR3 end, with the missing end drawn from the germline J gene. This chain joins TRBV11-2 and TRBJ1-1; no clear D gene. The CDR3 length is 14 residues. Between the trimmed V and J ends, which lost 2 bases and 1 base, there was a span of 8 bases. The germline V gene has CDR1 SGHAT and CDR2 FQNNGV. The CDR3 loop reads CASSLKYGNTEAFF. The CDR3 bases that were read are TGTGCCAGCAGCTTAAAGTACGGGAACACTGAA.

A note on this clone: The CDR3 end falls 3 residues outside the read, so it is completed with the germline J gene. The chain links TRBV30 to TRBJ2-4, with D maybe TRBD2 (6 bases). The germline gives CDR1 GTSNPN, CDR2 SVGIG (reference sequence). This CDR3 is built from 11 residues. CDR3 loop: CACTGEEGQYF. CDR3 bases read: TGTGCCTGTACGGGGGAAGAAGGT.

This clone was seen ten or more times. Read coverage stops 3 residues before the CDR3 terminus; the germline J gene supplies the remainder. The chain is built from TRBV5-1 and TRBJ1-4; D possibly corresponds to TRBD1 (5 bases). Germline V lookup: CDR1 SGHRS, CDR2 YFSETQ. V lost 2 bases and J lost 0, with 11 bases in between. The CDR3 is 16 residues long. The chain's CDR3 is CASSFLRQTTNEKLFF. Partial CDR3 DNA: TGCGCCAGCAGCTTCCTCCGACAGACAACTAATGAAAAA. Full variable domain (rest looked up from reference TRBV5-1 and TRBJ1-4): KAGVTQTPRYLIKTRGQQVTLSCSPISGHRSVSWYQQTPGQGLQFLFEYFSETQRNKGNFPGRFSGRQFSNSRSEMNVSTLELGDSALYLCASSFLRQTTNEKLFFGSGTQLSVL.

This clone occurred many times. The read comes to an end 3 residues before the CDR3 does, leaving the germline J gene to fill in the end. The rearrangement uses TRBV7-3 and TRBJ2-5, with 7 nucleotides matching TRBD2. The V gene's germline CDR1 is SGHTA and CDR2 FQGTGA. The CDR3 consists of 17 residues. The V gene end was trimmed by 4 bases and the J gene end by 2 bases; junction bases not matched to a gene: 13. The CDR3 bases that were read are TGTGCCAGCAGCTCCGGTTTGGGGCTAGCGGAGCAAGAGACC. It specifies CASSSGLGLAEQET. The CDR3 in its entirety is CASSSGLGLAEQETQYF.

The table lists this clone with many counts. The read finishes 3 residues shy of the CDR3 end, and the germline J gene is used to complete it. The chain joins TRBV6-4 to TRBJ2-5; D not resolved. Germline lookup yields CDR1 MRHNA and CDR2 SNTAGT. CDR3 length equals 13 residues. The ends were cut back, 2 bases at V and 6 bases at J, with 10 bases in the middle. The part of the CDR3 DNA that was read is TGTGCCAGCAGTGACGTGTCAGGCCAGACC. Protein product: CASSDVSGQT. Given in full, the CDR3 is CASSDVSGQTQYF.

For this clone: The read stops 3 residues short of the end of the CDR3; the missing end is completed from the germline J gene. The chain combines TRBV19 with TRBJ2-4, with 8 bases fitting TRBD2. The length of the CDR3 is 15 residues. The germline CDR1 and CDR2 sequences are LNHDA and SQIVND (reference sequence). V trimming: 8 bases; J trimming: 7 bases; junction bases outside the gene matches: 13. CDR3 DNA, as far as it was read: TGTGCCAGTGGCACACATTTAGCGGGGATGAACATT. Translated: CASGTHLAGMNI. The CDR3 in its entirety is CASGTHLAGMNIQYF.

This clone showed up many times. The CDR3 here is CASSPNPDYEELFF. The CDR3 bases that were read are TGTGCCAGCAGCCCTAACCCGGACTACGAGGAG. The gene calls are TRBV14 and TRBJ2-2; a possible D gene is TRBD2 (6 bases). The read terminates 3 residues before the CDR3 end, so the remaining end is supplied by the germline J gene. This CDR3 contains 14 residues. The ends were cut back, 4 bases at V and 10 bases at J, with 16 bases in the middle. Germline CDR1 is SGHDN and CDR2 is FVKESK. The variable domain in full, with the rest retrieved from reference TRBV14 and TRBJ2-2, is EAGVTQFPSHSVIEKGQTVTLRCDPISGHDNLYWYRRVMGKEIKFLLHFVKESKQDESGMPNNRFLAERTGGTYSTLKVQPAELEDSGVYFCASSPNPDYEELFFGEGSRLTVL.

This clone was detected many times. The read gets to within 3 residues of the CDR3 end, and the germline J gene fills in the rest. This sequence joins TRBV5-6 and TRBJ2-7, with a weak D call TRBD1 (6 bases). V lost 2 bases and J lost 4, with 7 bases in between. The germline V gene has CDR1 SGHDT and CDR2 YYEEEE. The CDR3 has 12 amino acids. The sequenced part of the CDR3 DNA is TGTGCCAGCAGCTTAACAGGGTACGAG. It encodes CASSLTGYE. The whole CDR3 is CASSLTGYEQYF.

Comments on this clone: The CDR3 end is not reached by the read, which stops 3 residues before it; the germline J gene fills it in. The chain links TRBV7-9 to TRBJ2-7; D possibly corresponds to TRBD2 (5 bases). Deletions cut 5 bases from V and 0 bases from J, with 14 bases between. Germline V gives CDR1 SEHNR, CDR2 FQNEAQ (reference sequence). This CDR3 region has 15 residues. The CDR3 DNA, read in part, is TGTGCCAGCAGCCCCGGACTCGACCTCTCCTACGAG. It specifies CASSPGLDLSYE. The whole CDR3 region reads CASSPGLDLSYEQYF.

This clone was seen a few times. Sequencing ends 3 residues short of the CDR3 end; the germline J gene provides the rest. The chain employs TRBV20-1 and TRBJ1-2; D perhaps matches TRBD1 (5 bases). The CDR3 spans 11 residues. V was clipped by 4 bases and J by 7 bases, with 10 bases between them. Looked up from germline, CDR1 is DFQATT and CDR2 is SNEGSKA (reference sequence). CDR3 in amino acids: CSATTRVGYTF. The part of the CDR3 DNA that was read is TGCAGTGCTACGACCAGGGTTGGC.

This clone was counted at least ten times. The read stops 3 residues short of the end of the CDR3; the missing end is completed from the germline J gene. The rearrangement links TRBV2 to TRBJ2-3; 7 bases map to TRBD1. Trimming at V came to 3 bases and at J to 0 bases, leaving 3 bases not matched to a gene. The V gene's germline CDR1 is SNHLY and CDR2 FYNNEI. The CDR3 extends over 15 amino acids. CDR3 loop: CASSDQGVSTDTQYF. Partial CDR3 DNA: TGTGCCAGCAGTGATCAGGGGGTGAGCACAGATACG. Using reference TRBV2 and TRBJ2-3 for the parts outside the CDR3, the full variable domain is EPEVTQTPSHQVTQMGQEVILRCVPISNHLYFYWYRQILGQKVEFLVSFYNNEISEKSEIFDDQFSVERPDGSNFTLKIRSTKLEDSAMYFCASSDQGVSTDTQYFGPGTRLTVL.

This clone showed up many times. The CDR3 is cut off 3 residues early in the read; its end comes from the germline J gene. The chain employs TRBV5-1 and TRBJ1-2; D might be TRBD1 (6 bases). The CDR3 has 12 amino acids. Deletions cut 4 bases from V and 6 bases from J, with 10 bases between. Germline V gives CDR1 SGHRS, CDR2 YFSETQ. The CDR3 is CASSRRTDGYTF. The part of the CDR3 DNA that was read is TGCGCCAGCAGCAGAAGGACAGATGGC.

This clone was seen ten or more times. The read stops 3 residues short of the end of the CDR3; the missing end is completed from the germline J gene. The gene calls are TRBV20-1 and TRBJ1-6, with 7 bases fitting TRBD1. Losses at the gene ends were 6 bases for V and 0 bases for J; bases not matched to a gene: 14. This CDR3 region has 18 residues. CDR1 is DFQATT, CDR2 SNEGSKA, per germline (reference sequence). The part of the CDR3 DNA that was read is TGCAGTGCGGGAGGACAGGATCCTCCCGCCTCCTATAATTCACCC. It yields the protein CSAGGQDPPASYNSP. The entire CDR3 protein is CSAGGQDPPASYNSPLHF.

This clone was seen at least ten times. The read comes to an end 3 residues before the CDR3 does, leaving the germline J gene to fill in the end. The chain joins TRBV5-1 to TRBJ2-1; D may be TRBD2 (6 bases). Deletions cut 0 bases from V and 0 bases from J, with 10 bases between. In germline, CDR1 is SGHRS, CDR2 YFSETQ. CDR3 length: 16 amino acids. CDR3 bases read: TGCGCCAGCAGCTTGGTAGCGGTGAGCTCCTACAATGAG. Translation gives CASSLVAVSSYNE. The entire CDR3 sequence reads CASSLVAVSSYNEQFF.

This clone has only a few counts. Coverage ceases 3 residues before the CDR3 finishes, and the germline J gene fills in the end. The chain couples TRBV5-4 to TRBJ2-7; 7 nucleotides agree with TRBD1. The germline gives CDR1 SGHNT, CDR2 YYREEE (reference sequence). The trim removed 5 bases at V and 0 bases at J, leaving 8 bases unmatched. The CDR3 length is 15 residues. The part of the CDR3 DNA that was read is TGTGCCAGCAGGTCCGGGACAGATGTCTCCTACGAG. Protein sequence: CASRSGTDVSYE. The whole CDR3 sequence reads CASRSGTDVSYEQYF.

Many counts were recorded for this clone. Read coverage stops 3 residues before the CDR3 terminus; the germline J gene supplies the remainder. The J gene is TRBJ2-7, the V gene TRBV5-1; no clear D gene. CDR1 SGHRS and CDR2 YFSETQ come from the germline V gene. The CDR3 has 16 amino acids. V was trimmed by 0 bases and J by 0 bases, leaving 13 bases between them. This CDR3 is CASSLAEAGNSYEQYF. The CDR3 bases that were read are TGCGCCAGCAGCTTGGCCGAGGCAGGCAACTCCTACGAG.

This clone has at least ten counts. The read halts 3 residues ahead of the CDR3 end, with the missing end drawn from the germline J gene. This chain connects TRBV7-3 to TRBJ2-3; 8 nucleotides align to TRBD1. The J segment lost 3 bases and the V segment lost 5 bases, leaving 10 bases of the junction unmatched. Germline V gene data show CDR1 as SGHTA and CDR2 as FQGTGA. The CDR3 length is 16 residues. The part of the CDR3 DNA that was read is TGTGCCAGCAGCCGATTCGGGACAGGAAATACAGATACG. It translates to CASSRFGTGNTDT. The CDR3 in its entirety is CASSRFGTGNTDTQYF.

This clone has ten or more counts. The read ends 3 residues early relative to the CDR3; the germline J gene fills the gap. This chain uses TRBV12-3 or TRBV12-4 with TRBJ2-5; TRBD1 matches at 11 bases. Unmatched junction bases numbered 9, after V lost 7 bases and J lost 2 bases. The CDR3 extends over 16 amino acids. CDR3 bases read: TGTGCCAGCAAAAGGACAGGGGGCGTCCAACAAGAGACC. The encoded protein is CASKRTGGVQQET. The entire CDR3 protein is CASKRTGGVQQETQYF.

This clone was seen at least ten times. The read finishes 3 residues shy of the CDR3 end, and the germline J gene is used to complete it. The rearrangement links TRBV7-3 to TRBJ2-6; 9 bases match TRBD1. With V trimmed by 3 bases and J by 4 bases, 4 bases remained unmatched. This CDR3 is built from 16 residues. CDR1 and CDR2 from the germline V gene are SGHTA and FQGTGA. Partial CDR3 DNA: TGTGCCAGCAGCTTCGACAGGGGGGCCGGGGCCAACGTC. This codes for CASSFDRGAGANV. The full CDR3 is CASSFDRGAGANVLTF.

This clone was seen repeatedly, ten times or more. The read ends 3 residues before the CDR3 terminus; that terminus is restored from the germline J gene. V and J are TRBV7-3 and TRBJ2-6; 8 bases agree with TRBD1. Trimming took 2 bases from V and 2 from J; bases not matched to a gene: 2. This CDR3 region has 16 residues. Germline assignment: CDR1 SGHTA and CDR2 FQGTGA. The CDR3 loop is CASSLPTGAGANVLTF. CDR3 DNA (partial): TGTGCCAGCAGCTTACCGACAGGGGCTGGGGCCAACGTC.

The sample holds many counts of this clone. Read sequence stops 3 residues before the CDR3 end, and the germline J gene provides the missing end. The chain is built from TRBV2 and TRBJ1-5; TRBD1 agrees at 8 bases. J gave up 6 bases and V 3 bases, and 16 bases lay outside the gene matches. The CDR3 sequence is 18 residues long. Germline loops: CDR1 SNHLY, CDR2 FYNNEI. The CDR3 sequence is CASSEPTAGGAWPQPQHF. The CDR3 DNA, read in part, is TGTGCCAGCAGTGAGCCAACCGCAGGGGGCGCATGGCCTCAGCCC.

This clone was seen at least ten times. The sequenced fragment ends 3 residues before the CDR3 boundary, so the rest is inferred from the germline J gene. The chain uses TRBV6-2 or TRBV6-3 and TRBJ1-3, with a weak D call TRBD1 (6 bases). The CDR3 extends over 13 amino acids. The germline V gene has CDR1 MNHEY and CDR2 SVGEGT. Trimming removed 7 bases from V and 1 base from J, with 8 bases in between. The CDR3 loop is CASTQGSGNTIYF. The CDR3 DNA, read in part, is TGTGCCAGCACCCAGGGGTCTGGAAACACC.

This clone was detected many times. The read stops 3 residues short of the end of the CDR3; the missing end is completed from the germline J gene. The chain is built from TRBV18 and TRBJ2-3; 10 bases agree with TRBD1. The CDR3 is made up of 14 amino acids. The V segment lost 3 bases and the J segment 4 bases; nucleotides outside the gene matches: 1. Per the germline V gene, CDR1 is KGHSH and CDR2 is LQKENI. The CDR3 reads CASSPGTGADTQYF. The covered CDR3 bases are TGTGCCAGCTCACCTGGGACAGGGGCAGATACG.

This clone was found a few times. The read ends 3 residues early relative to the CDR3; the germline J gene fills the gap. The V call is TRBV7-3, the J call TRBJ2-1, with 14 bases fitting TRBD2. V lost 1 base and J lost 1; bases outside the gene matches: 12. CDR1 and CDR2 from the germline V gene are SGHTA and FQGTGA. The length of the CDR3 is 21 residues. The CDR3 sequence is CASSLIGTGLAGVQSYNEQFF. The part of the CDR3 DNA that was read is TGTGCCAGCAGCTTAATCGGGACGGGACTAGCGGGGGTACAATCCTACAATGAG.

This clone has more than one count but fewer than ten. With the read ending 3 residues before the CDR3 end, the germline J gene is used to fill in that end. This sequence joins TRBV5-1 and TRBJ2-1; no reliable D call. CDR3 length: 16 amino acids. The germline gives CDR1 SGHRS, CDR2 YFSETQ. V was pared by 0 bases and J by 3 bases, with 13 bases between. CDR3 DNA (partial): TGCGCCAGCAGCTTGGTTGGCGGAACCTACTACAATGAG. Amino acid sequence: CASSLVGGTYYNE. The whole CDR3 is CASSLVGGTYYNEQFF.

There are many counts of this clone. CDR3 sequence: CSARGRGARFLGLAPYEQYF. CDR3 bases read: TGCAGTGCCAGGGGTCGGGGGGCTCGGTTCCTCGGACTAGCTCCCTACGAG. The chain links TRBV20-1 to TRBJ2-7, with TRBD2 matching 8 bases. The CDR3 goes on 3 residues after the read ends, and that part is filled in from the germline J gene. The CDR3 length is 20 residues. Trimming at V came to 6 bases and at J to 2 bases, leaving 27 bases not matched to a gene. Germline CDR1 and CDR2: DFQATT and SNEGSKA (reference sequence).

This clone was counted only a few times. Coverage ceases 3 residues before the CDR3 finishes, and the germline J gene fills in the end. This sequence joins TRBV30 and TRBJ1-2, with D tentatively TRBD1 (6 bases). Trimming took 5 bases from V and 2 from J, leaving 27 bases between them. The CDR3 length is 18 residues. Germline loops: CDR1 GTSNPN, CDR2 SVGIG (reference sequence). The chain's CDR3 is CAWGPRTAENEANYGYTF. The CDR3 DNA, read in part, is TGTGCCTGGGGTCCCCGGACAGCAGAAAACGAAGCCAACTATGGC.

As concerns this clone: From the germline J gene comes the end of the CDR3, since the read stops 3 residues before it. V gene TRBV19 combines with J gene TRBJ2-2, with 7 bases lining up with TRBD2. CDR1 LNHDA and CDR2 SQIVND come from the germline V gene (reference sequence). This CDR3 region has 14 residues. The part of the CDR3 DNA that was read is TGTGCCAGTACCCCTAACGTGGGAGGGGAAAAG. It specifies CASTPNVGGEK. The whole CDR3 sequence reads CASTPNVGGEKLFF.

This clone was seen ten or more times. The CDR3 end is not reached by the read, which stops 3 residues before it; the germline J gene fills it in. The rearrangement links TRBV7-9 to TRBJ2-2, with TRBD1 as a possible D gene (6 bases). The length of the CDR3 is 15 residues. Trimming cost V 8 bases and J 0 bases, with 13 bases left between them. Germline lookup yields CDR1 SEHNR and CDR2 FQNEAQ (reference sequence). This CDR3 is CASPEGVTNTGELFF. Incomplete CDR3 DNA: TGTGCCAGCCCCGAGGGGGTAACGAACACCGGGGAG. Variable domain in full (rest from reference TRBV7-9 and TRBJ2-2): DTGVSQNPRHKITKRGQNVTFRCDPISEHNRLYWYRQTLGQGPEFLTYFQNEAQLEKSRLLSDRFSAERPKGSFSTLEIQRTEQGDSAMYLCASPEGVTNTGELFFGEGSRLTVL.